The 29 T cell receptor beta chains below come from one sample, sequenced in a study of blood T cell repertoires in COVID-19. Clones were read by immunoSEQ multiplex PCR, and TCRdb kept only the in-frame ones, dropping some. The sample has about 240,000 clones, 70% to 90% seen once. Sequencing input: PBMCs or T cells enriched from blood (not recorded which). All receptors come from a woman aged 40-49 years with acute COVID-19.

The gene calls are TRBV5-4 and TRBJ1-2; tentatively, D is TRBD1 (5 bases). Trimming shortened V by 0 bases and J by 4 bases, and 13 bases separated the two germline ends. Germline-derived CDR1 and CDR2 are SGHNT and YYREEE (reference sequence). The CDR3 is 15 residues long. CDR3 bases: TGTGCCAGCAGCTTGGATCCGGGGGTGGGCTATGGCTACACCTTC. Amino acid sequence: CASSLDPGVGYGYTF.

This clone was detected once. J is TRBJ1-1 and V is TRBV5-1; 7 nucleotides align to TRBD1. This CDR3 has 15 residues. Germline-derived CDR1 and CDR2 are SGHRS and YFSETQ. J lost 4 bases, V lost 4 bases, and 10 bases had no gene match. The CDR3 sequence: CASSQWDSQTTEAFF. The CDR3 region has the DNA TGCGCCAGCAGCCAATGGGACAGCCAGACCACTGAAGCTTTCTTT.

The chain links TRBV29-1 to TRBJ2-3; 9 bases are a match to TRBD2. V was clipped by 5 bases and J by 3 bases; unmatched bases: 6. The CDR3 extends over 14 amino acids. Germline V CDR1 and CDR2: SQVTM, ANQGSEA. The CDR3 is CSVFWLAGTDTQYF. CDR3 DNA sequence: TGCAGCGTTTTTTGGCTAGCGGGAACAGATACGCAGTATTTT.

This chain joins TRBV11-2 and TRBJ2-3; no reliable D call. The V and J ends lost 4 bases and 0 bases respectively, with 17 bases between them. Germline-derived CDR1 and CDR2 are SGHAT and FQNNGV. The CDR3 is made up of 17 amino acids. As DNA, the CDR3 is TGTGCCAGCAGCTCAACCCCGGGTGGCGCTAGCACAGATACGCAGTATTTT. Protein product: CASSSTPGGASTDTQYF.

The chain recombines TRBV4-1 with TRBJ1-1, with a weak D call TRBD1 (5 bases). V lost 0 bases and J 11 bases, leaving 10 bases between the germline ends. This CDR3 is built from 12 residues. Germline-derived CDR1 and CDR2 are MGHRA and YSYEKL. CDR3 sequence reads: CASSQDPGGAFF. Here the CDR3 DNA reads TGCGCCAGCAGCCAAGATCCGGGGGGGGCTTTCTTT.

The chain couples TRBV28 to TRBJ2-3; TRBD1 matches 7 bases. The trim removed 5 bases at V and 0 bases at J, leaving 5 bases unmatched. The CDR3 has 15 residues. Germline lookup yields CDR1 MDHEN and CDR2 SYDVKM. CDR3: CASSAGGISTDTQYF. As DNA, the CDR3 is TGTGCCAGCAGTGCAGGGGGAATCAGCACAGATACGCAGTATTTT. The full variable domain, completed using reference TRBV28 and TRBJ2-3, is DVKVTQSSRYLVKRTGEKVFLECVQDMDHENMFWYRQDPGLGLRLIYFSYDVKMKEKGDIPEGYSVSREKKERFSLILESASTNQTSMYLCASSAGGISTDTQYFGPGTRLTVL.

The V and J genes are TRBV25-1 and TRBJ2-2; 7 bases match TRBD1. The CDR3 loop spans 18 amino acids. Losses at the gene ends were 4 bases for V and 1 base for J; bases not matched to a gene: 12. Germline CDR1 is MGHDK and CDR2 is SYGVNS. The CDR3 region has the DNA TGTGCCAGCAGTGCCCCGGACAGGAACCTAAGGAACACCGGGGAGCTGTTTTTT. Its protein is CASSAPDRNLRNTGELFF.

The V and J genes are TRBV7-6 and TRBJ2-2; TRBD1 matches 7 bases. The CDR3 is 16 amino acids. V shed 4 bases and J 3 bases; nucleotides not matched to a gene: 8. Germline lookup yields CDR1 SGHVS and CDR2 FNYEAQ. CDR3 residues: CASSYRQGRHTGELFF. Written as DNA, the CDR3 is TGTGCCAGCAGCTACCGACAGGGTCGGCACACCGGGGAGCTGTTTTTT.

The rearrangement uses TRBV5-1 and TRBJ2-1; 11 bases match TRBD2. Trimming at V came to 4 bases and at J to 2 bases, leaving 14 bases not matched to a gene. Germline loops: CDR1 SGHRS, CDR2 YFSETQ. The CDR3 covers 19 residues. CDR3 sequence: CASSPVAGGPGAPYNEQFF. The CDR3 region has the DNA TGCGCCAGCAGCCCAGTAGCGGGAGGGCCGGGTGCCCCCTACAATGAGCAGTTCTTC. Full variable domain (outside the CDR3, taken from reference TRBV5-1 and TRBJ2-1): KAGVTQTPRYLIKTRGQQVTLSCSPISGHRSVSWYQQTPGQGLQFLFEYFSETQRNKGNFPGRFSGRQFSNSRSEMNVSTLELGDSALYLCASSPVAGGPGAPYNEQFFGPGTRLTVL.

The J gene is TRBJ2-3, the V gene TRBV9, with a possible D match to TRBD2 (5 bases). With 8 bases removed from V and 3 bases from J, the gap between germline ends came to 16 bases. Germline CDR1 SGDLS, CDR2 YYNGEE. This CDR3 region has 14 residues. CDR3 loop: CASSSFSRTDTQYF. CDR3 nucleotide sequence: TGTGCCAGTTCTAGCTTCAGTAGGACAGATACGCAGTATTTT.

J is TRBJ2-2 and V is TRBV2; D is ambiguous. Germline lookup yields CDR1 SNHLY and CDR2 FYNNEI. V lost 1 base and J 5 bases, leaving 8 bases between the germline ends. This CDR3 has 14 amino acids. CDR3: CASSEDRWTGELFF. CDR3 nucleotides: TGTGCCAGCAGTGAAGACAGATGGACCGGGGAGCTGTTTTTT.

The V and J genes are TRBV29-1 and TRBJ2-7; 8 bases map to TRBD1. V lost 0 bases to trimming and J lost 2 bases; unmatched junction nucleotides: 9. Germline CDR1 reads SQVTM; CDR2 reads ANQGSEA. The CDR3 sequence is 16 residues long. The CDR3 nucleotides read TGCAGCGTTGAAGATCGGTTCAGGGGGCCCCCCTACGAGCAGTACTTC. It is translated as CSVEDRFRGPPYEQYF.

With respect to this clone: This may stem from a read error, because a much larger clone lies one nucleotide away. The V call is TRBV5-4, the J call TRBJ2-2; 8 bases agree with TRBD1. The germline V gene encodes CDR1 SGHNT and CDR2 YYREEE (reference sequence). This CDR3 is built from 14 residues. Trimming at V came to 0 bases and at J to 6 bases, leaving 1 base not matched to a gene. The CDR3 nucleotides read TGTGCCAGCAGCTTGGGGACAGGGTCCGGGGAGCTGTTTTTT. Its translation: CASSLGTGSGELFF.

This chain uses TRBV19 with TRBJ2-7; 7 nucleotides line up with TRBD2. Germline V gives CDR1 LNHDA, CDR2 SQIVND (reference sequence). With 3 bases clipped from V and 0 bases from J, the junction kept 5 bases outside the gene matches. This CDR3 is built from 15 residues. CDR3 DNA sequence: TGTGCCAGTAGTATTCCCGGGAGGAGCTCCTACGAGCAGTACTTC. It encodes CASSIPGRSSYEQYF.

This clone was detected only a few times. The chain recombines TRBV5-5 with TRBJ1-3, with a possible D match to TRBD1 (6 bases). The CDR3 extends over 15 amino acids. With 4 bases removed from V and 1 base from J, the gap between germline ends came to 12 bases. Germline V gene lookup returns CDR1 SGHKS and CDR2 YYEKEE (reference sequence). CDR3 amino acids: CASSTQGLSGNTIYF. CDR3 bases: TGTGCCAGCAGCACTCAGGGGTTATCTGGAAACACCATATATTTT.

CDR3 loop: CASSPTGSAYEKLFF. The CDR3, as DNA: TGTGCCAGCAGTCCAACAGGGTCGGCGTATGAAAAACTGTTTTTT. The chain couples TRBV6-5 to TRBJ1-4, with a tentative D call TRBD1 (6 bases). From germline, CDR1 is MNHEY and CDR2 SVGAGI. V gave up 5 bases and J gave up 6 bases, with 16 bases separating them. CDR3 size: 15 residues.

This clone was seen just once. The genes are TRBV30 and TRBJ2-7; TRBD2 matches 8 bases. The CDR3 is 15 residues long. The trim removed 0 bases at V and 2 bases at J, leaving 6 bases unmatched. CDR1 and CDR2 from the germline V gene are GTSNPN and SVGIG (reference sequence). CDR3 sequence reads: CAWSVISGGAYEQYF. The DNA of the CDR3 is TGTGCCTGGAGTGTAATTTCCGGGGGGGCCTACGAGCAGTACTTC.

This clone showed up just once. The CDR3 nucleotides read TGTGCCAGCAGCATGGGGGGGGTCTATGGCTACACCTTC. This sequence encodes CASSMGGVYGYTF. The genes are TRBV11-3 and TRBJ1-2, with D tentatively TRBD1 (5 bases). The CDR3 has 13 amino acids. In germline, CDR1 is SGHNT, CDR2 YENEEA. V was shortened by 5 bases and J by 4 bases, with 11 bases between the two germline ends. The full variable domain, rest sourced from reference TRBV11-3 and TRBJ1-2, is EAGVVQSPRYKIIEKKQPVAFWCNPISGHNTLYWYLQNLGQGPELLIRYENEEAVDDSQLPKDRFSAERLKGVDSTLKIQPAELGDSAVYLCASSMGGVYGYTFGSGTRLTVV.

The chain employs TRBV18 and TRBJ2-2; TRBD1 might be the D (6 bases). Trimming removed 3 bases at V and 6 bases at J, with 11 bases between. The CDR3 has 14 amino acids. The germline gives CDR1 KGHSH, CDR2 LQKENI. CDR3 residues: CASSPSTGSGELFF. As DNA, the CDR3 is TGTGCCAGCTCACCGTCCACAGGGTCCGGGGAGCTGTTTTTT.

CDR3 sequence reads: CASSLKGNSDEQYF. The CDR3 DNA sequence: TGTGCCAGCAGCTTGAAGGGGAATTCGGACGAGCAGTACTTC. This rearrangement joins TRBV5-8 to TRBJ2-7; TRBD1 is a possible D gene (5 bases). Germline CDR1 and CDR2: SGHTS and YDEGEE. V was cut by 1 base and J by 5 bases, with 13 bases left in between. This CDR3 region has 14 residues.

The CDR3 reads CASKGKAEPQHF. The DNA of the CDR3 is TGTGCCAGCAAGGGGAAGGCGGAGCCCCAGCATTTT. This chain connects TRBV12-3 or TRBV12-4 to TRBJ1-5; possible D gene TRBD1, 5 bases. This CDR3 spans 12 amino acids. The V end lost 7 bases, the J end lost 8 bases, and 12 bases lay between the germline ends.

The chain links TRBV10-1 to TRBJ1-6; TRBD1 agrees at 7 bases. V lost 8 bases and J lost 10; bases outside the gene matches: 8. The CDR3 spans 13 residues. Germline CDR1 and CDR2: WNHNN and SYGVQD (reference sequence). CDR3 loop: CASQDRHGSPLHF. In DNA form, the CDR3 reads TGCGCCAGCCAGGACAGGCATGGATCACCCCTCCACTTT.

V and J are TRBV10-3 and TRBJ2-1; D possibly corresponds to TRBD2 (5 bases). This CDR3 spans 15 amino acids. Germline values: CDR1 ENHRY, CDR2 SYGVKD. Trimming pared 0 bases from V and 1 base from J, leaving 7 bases between. The DNA for the CDR3 is TGTGCCATCAGTGAGTCGACGGGGTCCTACAATGAGCAGTTCTTC. This gives the protein CAISESTGSYNEQFF.

The gene calls are TRBV27 and TRBJ1-5; D uncertain. The CDR3 is 14 residues long. The germline V gene has CDR1 MNHEY and CDR2 SMNVEV (reference sequence). The germline V and J ends were trimmed by 0 bases and 2 bases, with 5 bases remaining between them. The CDR3 here is CASSLSQGNQPQHF. DNA for the CDR3: TGTGCCAGCAGTTTATCGCAGGGCAATCAGCCCCAGCATTTT.

The chain links TRBV11-3 to TRBJ2-1; D possibly corresponds to TRBD2 (6 bases). The V and J ends lost 1 base and 3 bases respectively, with 10 bases between them. The CDR3 is 15 amino acids. Germline CDR1 reads SGHNT; CDR2 reads YENEEA. The CDR3 is CASSLVWRDYNEQFF. CDR3 coding DNA: TGTGCCAGCAGCTTAGTCTGGCGGGACTACAATGAGCAGTTCTTC.

The genes are TRBV29-1 and TRBJ1-2; TRBD1 aligns across 7 bases. From germline, CDR1 is SQVTM and CDR2 ANQGSEA. The CDR3 totals 12 residues. With 6 bases clipped from V and 3 bases from J, the junction kept 4 bases outside the gene matches. CDR3 sequence: CSVLGGHYGYTF. In DNA form, the CDR3 reads TGCAGCGTGCTAGGGGGCCACTATGGCTACACCTTC.

The chain carries TRBV4-1 and TRBJ2-3; 9 bases are shared with TRBD1. This CDR3 region has 17 residues. Germline lookup yields CDR1 MGHRA and CDR2 YSYEKL. V was clipped by 0 bases and J by 4 bases; unmatched bases: 8. The DNA of the CDR3 is TGCGCCAGCAGCCAAGAGGGTGGGACAGGGTACCCAGATACGCAGTATTTT. This codes for CASSQEGGTGYPDTQYF.

V gene TRBV9 combines with J gene TRBJ2-6; D is perhaps TRBD1 (6 bases). The CDR3 has 17 amino acids. V gave up 0 bases and J gave up 1 base, with 11 bases separating them. Germline V gene lookup returns CDR1 SGDLS and CDR2 YYNGEE. CDR3 coding DNA: TGTGCCAGCAGCGTAGCGGGACAACTGTCTGGGGCCAACGTCCTGACTTTC. It translates to CASSVAGQLSGANVLTF.

The CDR3 nucleotides read TGCAGCGCTTGCCGCCTAGCGGGGGGCGGCACTGAAGCTTTCTTT. Amino acid sequence: CSACRLAGGGTEAFF. The J gene is TRBJ1-1, the V gene TRBV29-1; maybe TRBD1 (6 bases). CDR3 size: 15 residues. The germline V gene has CDR1 SQVTM and CDR2 ANQGSEA. The V and J ends lost 7 bases and 4 bases respectively, with 22 bases between them.